The TCR beta chain under discussion was sequenced for a study of shared clonotypes between healthy human individuals. Background on the study: A couple of female and three male donors aged 18 to 49 were enrolled. Study findings and constraints: Rarefaction indicated that sorted-subset sequencing remained incomplete although depth was large.

Clones were read by immunoSEQ multiplex PCR, and TCRdb kept only the in-frame ones, dropping some. The data show about 2 million clones, about 95% seen once. CDR1 MNHEY and CDR2 SVGAGI come from the germline V gene. CDR3 length: 15 residues. V gave up 5 bases and J gave up 11 bases; unmatched junction bases: 17. Investigators divided CD4+ cells into CD45RA+ naive and CD45RA-negative memory subsets. Concerning this clone: Its matching antigen is unknown.

The rearrangement uses TRBV6-5 and TRBJ1-1; 7 bases match TRBD1. The receptor comes from a man aged 18 to 35 in good health. Sequencing input: naive CD4+ T cells sorted from blood. The subset is: CD45RA+ positively selected. Written as DNA, the CDR3 is TGTGCCAGCAGTCCCTTAATCGGGGACAGAGTGAGTGCTTTCTTT. This encodes CASSPLIGDRVSAFF.